This TCR beta chain was sequenced for a study of STAT5B mutations in CD4+ large granular lymphocyte leukemia. Study-level findings and limits: Main leukemic clonotypes were patient-specific, but 25% appeared at low frequency elsewhere. 8/27 top patient clones versus 2/35 control clones were TRBV06-family.

The ends were cut back, 5 bases at V and 5 bases at J, with 6 bases in the middle. There are 12 residues in the CDR3. The germline V gene encodes CDR1 SNHLY and CDR2 FYNNEI. The assay was run at survey level. Clones were read by immunoSEQ multiplex PCR, and TCRdb kept only the in-frame ones, dropping some. Of tens of thousands of clones listed, 69% were seen once; the top ten hold less than 3%. Worth noting for this clone: The antigen is unknown.

The receptor was derived from a human donor in good health. The V and J genes are TRBV2 and TRBJ2-2, with no clear D. The material sequenced was CD4+ T cells from blood buffy coats. The CDR3 bases are TGTGCCAGCAGTTCCTTTACCGGGGAGCTGTTTTTT. This gives the protein CASSSFTGELFF. Based on the CDR3 plus reference TRBV2 and TRBJ2-2, the full variable domain is EPEVTQTPSHQVTQMGQEVILRCVPISNHLYFYWYRQILGQKVEFLVSFYNNEISEKSEIFDDQFSVERPDGSNFTLKIRSTKLEDSAMYFCASSSFTGELFFGEGSRLTVL.